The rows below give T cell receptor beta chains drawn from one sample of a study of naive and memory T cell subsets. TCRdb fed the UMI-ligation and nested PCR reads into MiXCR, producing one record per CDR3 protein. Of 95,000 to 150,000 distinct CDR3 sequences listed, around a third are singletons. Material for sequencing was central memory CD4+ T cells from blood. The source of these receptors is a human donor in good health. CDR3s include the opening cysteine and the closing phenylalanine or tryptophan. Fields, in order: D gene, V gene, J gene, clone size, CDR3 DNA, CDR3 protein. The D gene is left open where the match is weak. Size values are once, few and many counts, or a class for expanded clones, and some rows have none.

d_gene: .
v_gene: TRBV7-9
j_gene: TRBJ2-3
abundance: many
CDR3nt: TGTGCCAGCAACGTCGTCGGGGGCATCACAGATACGCAGTATTTT
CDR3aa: CASNVVGGITDTQYF

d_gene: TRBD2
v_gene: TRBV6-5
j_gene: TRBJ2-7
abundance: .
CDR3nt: TGTGCCAGCAGATATCGGACTAGCGGTCCCTACGAGCAGTACTTC
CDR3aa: CASRYRTSGPYEQYF

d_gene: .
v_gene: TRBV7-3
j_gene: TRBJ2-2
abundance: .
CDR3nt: TGTGCCAGCAGCCGAGACAGTGGGCCCGGGGAGCTGTTTTTT
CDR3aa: CASSRDSGPGELFF

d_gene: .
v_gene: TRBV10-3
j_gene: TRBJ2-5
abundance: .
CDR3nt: TGTGCCATCAGTGTATTGTCCAAGGAGACCCAGTACTTC
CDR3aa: CAISVLSKETQYF

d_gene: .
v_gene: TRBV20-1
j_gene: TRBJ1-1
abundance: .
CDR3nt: TGCAGTGCTAGAGGCCGACGATTGAACACTGAAGCTTTCTTT
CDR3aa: CSARGRRLNTEAFF

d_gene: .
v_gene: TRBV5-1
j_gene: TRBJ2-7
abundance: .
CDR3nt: TGCGCCAGCAGCAGGTCGCAGGGGAGAAACGAGCAGTACTTC
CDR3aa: CASSRSQGRNEQYF

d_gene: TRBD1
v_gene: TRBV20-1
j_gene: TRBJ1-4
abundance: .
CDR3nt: TGCAGTGCTAGAACAGGGGTGGAAAAACTGTTTTTT
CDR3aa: CSARTGVEKLFF

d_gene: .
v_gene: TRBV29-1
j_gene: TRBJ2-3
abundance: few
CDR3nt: TGCAGCGTTGACACAGGGTTAGATACGCAGTATTTT
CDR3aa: CSVDTGLDTQYF

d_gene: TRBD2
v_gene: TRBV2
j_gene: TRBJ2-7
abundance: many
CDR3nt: TGTGCCAGCAGTGCCGAGACTAGCGGATTCGTGCAGTACTTC
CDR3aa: CASSAETSGFVQYF

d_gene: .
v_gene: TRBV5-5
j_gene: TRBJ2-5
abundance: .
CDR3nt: TGTGCCAGCAGCTTGGCCTTAGGGGACGAGACCCAGTACTTC
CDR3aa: CASSLALGDETQYF

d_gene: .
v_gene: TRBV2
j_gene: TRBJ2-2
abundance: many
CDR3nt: TGTGCCAGCGGAACAGGGATGGGCACCGGGGAGCTGTTTTTT
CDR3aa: CASGTGMGTGELFF

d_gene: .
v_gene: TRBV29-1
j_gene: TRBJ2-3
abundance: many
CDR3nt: TGCAGCGGACTTAGCGGAGTCACAGATACGCAGTATTTT
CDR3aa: CSGLSGVTDTQYF

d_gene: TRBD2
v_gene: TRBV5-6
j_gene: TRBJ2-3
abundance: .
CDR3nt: TGTGCCAGCAGTCCAGTAGACTACCCCCTTTCGGGAGGTACGCAGTATTTT
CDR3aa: CASSPVDYPLSGGTQYF

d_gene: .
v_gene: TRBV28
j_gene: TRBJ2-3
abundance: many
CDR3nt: TGTGCCAGCAGTGCAGGGGTTAGGGTAACAGATACGCAGTATTTT
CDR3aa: CASSAGVRVTDTQYF

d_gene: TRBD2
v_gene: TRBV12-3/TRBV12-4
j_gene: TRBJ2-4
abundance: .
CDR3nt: TGTGCCAGCAGTTGGGATCGGACTAGCGGGGAGGGGGGGGCCAAAAACATTCAGTACTTC
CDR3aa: CASSWDRTSGEGGAKNIQYF

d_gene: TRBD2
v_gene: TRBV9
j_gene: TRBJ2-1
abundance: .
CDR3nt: TGTGCCAGCAGTCTAGCGGGAGAGGTAAATGAGCAGTTCTTC
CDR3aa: CASSLAGEVNEQFF

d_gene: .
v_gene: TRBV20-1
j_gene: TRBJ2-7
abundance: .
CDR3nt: TGCAGTGCTAGTGGCATCCGGGACTGGATTGGCGAGCAGTACTTC
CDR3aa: CSASGIRDWIGEQYF